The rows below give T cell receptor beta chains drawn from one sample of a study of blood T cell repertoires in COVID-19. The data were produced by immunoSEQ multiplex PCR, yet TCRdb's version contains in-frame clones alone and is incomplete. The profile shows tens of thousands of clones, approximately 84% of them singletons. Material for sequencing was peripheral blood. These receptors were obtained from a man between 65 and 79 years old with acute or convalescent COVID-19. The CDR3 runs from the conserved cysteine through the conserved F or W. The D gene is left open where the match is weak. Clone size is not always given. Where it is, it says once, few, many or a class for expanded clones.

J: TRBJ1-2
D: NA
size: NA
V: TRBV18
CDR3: CASSPPSGDHYGYTF
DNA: TGTGCCAGCTCACCACCAAGCGGGGATCACTATGGCTACACCTTC

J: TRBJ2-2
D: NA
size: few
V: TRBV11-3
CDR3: CASSARSTGELFF
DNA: TGTGCCAGCAGCGCACGGTCCACCGGGGAGCTGTTTTTT

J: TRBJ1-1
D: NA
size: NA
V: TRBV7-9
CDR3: CASSLEDSATEAFF
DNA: TGTGCCAGCAGCTTAGAGGACAGCGCCACTGAAGCTTTCTTT

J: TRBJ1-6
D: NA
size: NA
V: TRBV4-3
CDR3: CASSQDPYSPLHF
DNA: TGCGCCAGCAGCCAAGATCCGTATTCACCCCTCCACTTT

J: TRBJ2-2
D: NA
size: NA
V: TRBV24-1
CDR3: CATSDFGQRNTGELFF
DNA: TGTGCCACCAGTGATTTTGGACAGCGGAACACCGGGGAGCTGTTTTTT

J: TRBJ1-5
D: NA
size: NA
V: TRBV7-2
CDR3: CASSLGTYSNQPQHF
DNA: TGTGCCAGCAGCTTAGGCACCTATAGCAATCAGCCCCAGCATTTT

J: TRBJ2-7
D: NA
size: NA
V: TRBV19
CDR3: CASSSQGGAYEQYF
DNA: TGTGCCAGTAGTTCCCAGGGAGGTGCCTACGAGCAGTACTTC

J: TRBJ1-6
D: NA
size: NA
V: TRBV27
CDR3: CASSLEGYNSPLHF
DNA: TGTGCCAGCAGTTTGGAGGGTTATAATTCACCCCTCCACTTT

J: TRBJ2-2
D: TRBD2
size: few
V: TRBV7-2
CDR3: CASSTRLAGTGELFF
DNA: TGTGCCAGCAGCACTCGACTAGCGGGCACCGGGGAGCTGTTTTTT

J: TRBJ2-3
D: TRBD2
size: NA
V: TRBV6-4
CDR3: CASSPGTSGDISTDTQYF
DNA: TGTGCCAGCAGTCCCGGGACTAGCGGGGATATTAGCACAGATACGCAGTATTTT

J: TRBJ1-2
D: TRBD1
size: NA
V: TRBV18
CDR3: CASSPAQGTNYGYTF
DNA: TGTGCCAGCTCACCGGCACAGGGGACTAACTATGGCTACACCTTC

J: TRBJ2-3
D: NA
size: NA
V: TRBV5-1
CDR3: CASSLSLGGDPADTQYF
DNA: TGCGCCAGCAGCTTATCTCTCGGGGGTGACCCTGCAGATACGCAGTATTTT

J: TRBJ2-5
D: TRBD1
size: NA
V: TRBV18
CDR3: CASSPEIDRAGKTQYF
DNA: TGTGCCAGCTCACCAGAGATTGACAGGGCTGGTAAGACCCAGTACTTC

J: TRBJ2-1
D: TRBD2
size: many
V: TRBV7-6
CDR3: CASSLAGLAGGSSYNEQFF
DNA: TGTGCCAGCAGCTTAGCGGGACTAGCGGGAGGGAGCTCCTACAATGAGCAGTTCTTC

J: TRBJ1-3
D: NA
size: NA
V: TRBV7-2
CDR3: CASSFARIGNTIYF
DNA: TGTGCCAGCAGCTTCGCCAGAATCGGAAACACCATATATTTT

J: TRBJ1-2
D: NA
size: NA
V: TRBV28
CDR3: CASSPRRQGSGYTF
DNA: TGTGCCAGCAGTCCAAGACGTCAGGGGTCTGGCTACACCTTC

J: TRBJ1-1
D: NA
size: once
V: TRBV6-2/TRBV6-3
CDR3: CASSYSLFGTEAFF
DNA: TGTGCCAGCAGTTACTCCTTGTTCGGGACTGAAGCTTTCTTT

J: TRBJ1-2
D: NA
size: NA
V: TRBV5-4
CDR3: CASSLGGTHSYGYTF
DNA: TGTGCCAGCAGCTTGGGGGGGACACACAGCTATGGCTACACCTTC

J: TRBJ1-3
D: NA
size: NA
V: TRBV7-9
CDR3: CANSSPTGNSGNTIYF
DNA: TGTGCCAACAGCTCCCCAACAGGGAACTCTGGAAACACCATATATTTT

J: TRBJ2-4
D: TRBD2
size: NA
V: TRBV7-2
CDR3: CASSFEAGVKNIQYF
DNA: TGTGCCAGCAGCTTCGAAGCGGGAGTCAAAAACATTCAGTACTTC

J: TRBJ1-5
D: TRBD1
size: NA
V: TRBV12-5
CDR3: CASSSLKTGGYQPQHF
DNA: TGTGCTAGTAGCAGCTTGAAAACAGGGGGCTATCAGCCCCAGCATTTT

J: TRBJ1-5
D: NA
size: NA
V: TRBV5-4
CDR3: CASSLGDQPQHF
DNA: TGTGCCAGCAGCTTAGGGGATCAGCCCCAGCATTTT

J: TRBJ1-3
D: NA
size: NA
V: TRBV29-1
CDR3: CSVYVTDSGNTIYF
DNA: TGCAGCGTTTATGTGACAGACTCTGGAAACACCATATATTTT

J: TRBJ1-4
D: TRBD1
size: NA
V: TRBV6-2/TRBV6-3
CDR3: CASSYSTGTGDGEKLFF
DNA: TGTGCCAGCAGTTACTCGACCGGGACAGGGGACGGTGAAAAACTGTTTTTT

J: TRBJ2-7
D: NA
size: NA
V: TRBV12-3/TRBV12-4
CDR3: CASSNYLSEQYF
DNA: TGTGCCAGCAGCAACTACCTCAGCGAGCAGTACTTC

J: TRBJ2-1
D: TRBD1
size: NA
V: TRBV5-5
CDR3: CASSSPETGVYNEQFF
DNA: TGTGCCAGCAGTTCACCCGAGACAGGGGTCTACAATGAGCAGTTCTTC

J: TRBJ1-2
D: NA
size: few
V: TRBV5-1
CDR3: CASRVAGSGDGYTF
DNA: TGCGCCAGCAGAGTGGCGGGTTCGGGTGATGGCTACACCTTC

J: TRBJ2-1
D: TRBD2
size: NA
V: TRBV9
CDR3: CASSALAGGYNEQFF
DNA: TGTGCCAGCAGCGCACTAGCGGGGGGCTACAATGAGCAGTTCTTC

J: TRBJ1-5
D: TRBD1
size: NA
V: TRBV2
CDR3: CASSGQGTFNQPQHF
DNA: TGTGCCAGCAGTGGACAGGGAACTTTCAATCAGCCCCAGCATTTT

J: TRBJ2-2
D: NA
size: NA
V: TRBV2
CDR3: CASSEATLNTGELFF
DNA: TGTGCCAGCAGTGAAGCCACATTGAACACCGGGGAGCTGTTTTTT

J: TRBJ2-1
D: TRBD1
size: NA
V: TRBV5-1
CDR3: CASDRDQSYNEQFF
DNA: TGCGCCAGCGACAGGGACCAATCTTACAATGAGCAGTTCTTC

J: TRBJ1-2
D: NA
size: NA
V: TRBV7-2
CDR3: CASSLDQGSYGYTF
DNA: TGTGCCAGCAGCTTAGACCAGGGTTCCTATGGCTACACCTTC